In its sample, the clone carrying this T cell receptor (beta chain) was seen many times. This entry comes from a study of blood T cell repertoires in COVID-19. TCRdb's table, derived via immunoSEQ multiplex PCR, lists solely in-frame clones and lacks some. The profile shows more than 200,000 clones, more than 85% of them singletons. The CDR3 consists of 14 residues. The V gene's germline CDR1 is SNHLY and CDR2 FYNNEI. V was clipped by 6 bases and J by 4 bases, with 13 bases between them. What was sequenced was PBMCs or T cells enriched from blood (not recorded which). This TCR derives from a woman in her fifties or sixties who had recovered from COVID-19. The chain recombines TRBV2 with TRBJ1-3; D not certain. CDR3 protein: CASRREAAGNTIYF. CDR3 in DNA: TGTGCCAGCAGGAGGGAAGCGGCGGGAAACACCATATATTTT.